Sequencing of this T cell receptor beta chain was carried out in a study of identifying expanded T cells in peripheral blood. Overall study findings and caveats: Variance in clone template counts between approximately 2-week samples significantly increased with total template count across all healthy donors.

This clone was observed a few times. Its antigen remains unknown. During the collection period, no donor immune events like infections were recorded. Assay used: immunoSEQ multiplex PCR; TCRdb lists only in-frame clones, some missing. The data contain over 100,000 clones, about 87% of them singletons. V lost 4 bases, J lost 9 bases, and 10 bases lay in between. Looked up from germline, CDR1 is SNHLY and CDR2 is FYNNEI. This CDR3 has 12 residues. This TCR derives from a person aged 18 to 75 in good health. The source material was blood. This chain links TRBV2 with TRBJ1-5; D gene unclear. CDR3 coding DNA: TGTGCCAGCAGTGTCGGGGATGGGCCCCAGCATTTT. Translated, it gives CASSVGDGPQHF.